The present entry profiles one T cell receptor (beta chain) with its context. The data were taken from a study of blood T cell repertoires in COVID-19. Trimming at V came to 3 bases and at J to 5 bases, leaving 8 bases not matched to a gene. The CDR3 spans 15 residues. Looked up from germline, CDR1 is LNHDA and CDR2 is SQIVND (reference sequence). Here immunoSEQ multiplex PCR was the method, and the copy in TCRdb shows in-frame clones only, minus some. Among under 150,000 clones listed, approximately 86% were seen once. Sequenced material: PBMCs or T cells enriched from blood (not recorded which). The sequence was obtained from a woman aged 40 to 50 who had recovered from COVID-19. The chain uses TRBV19 and TRBJ2-5, with 8 nucleotides matching TRBD1. CDR3 protein: CASSIGTGWMETQYF. In DNA, the CDR3 is TGTGCCAGTAGTATCGGGACAGGATGGATGGAGACCCAGTACTTC.